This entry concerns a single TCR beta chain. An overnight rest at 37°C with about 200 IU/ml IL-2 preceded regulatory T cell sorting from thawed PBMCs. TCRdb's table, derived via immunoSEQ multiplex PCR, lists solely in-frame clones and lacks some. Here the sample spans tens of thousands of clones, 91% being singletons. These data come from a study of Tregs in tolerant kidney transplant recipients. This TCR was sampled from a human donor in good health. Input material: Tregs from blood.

Here the CDR3 reads CASRALTGTGDNYTF. The DNA for the CDR3 is TGTGCCAGCAGAGCCCTGACCGGGACAGGGGACAACTACACCTTC. This chain joins TRBV6-1 and TRBJ1-2, with 10 bases fitting TRBD1. Germline loops: CDR1 MNHNS, CDR2 SASEGT. The CDR3 has 15 residues. Trimming at V came to 6 bases and at J to 10 bases, leaving 14 bases not matched to a gene.